This T cell receptor (beta chain) is from a study of blood T cells in healthy people across ages. General study findings and limits: Naive CD4+ cells and diversity were both higher in long-lived donors than in aged donors.

This clonotype was detected a few times. Antigen unknown. J was trimmed by 3 bases and V by 0 bases; bases with no gene match: 5. The length of the CDR3 is 17 residues. Germline assignment: CDR1 DFQATT and CDR2 SNEGSKA (reference sequence). Primers used in a second PCR of about 7 to 12 cycles were a sample-barcoded 5' primer and a J-beta primer mix. Each CDR3 protein gets one entry after TCRdb re-called the 5' RACE reads with MiXCR. The sample contains 1.5 million or so distinct CDR3 sequences, 42% of which appear only once. This receptor was taken from a woman under 30 in good health. The genes are TRBV20-1 and TRBJ2-4; TRBD2 agrees at 13 bases. Sequencing was performed on blood. The CDR3 loop is CSARDGRLAGGKNIQYF. The CDR3 coding sequence is TGCAGTGCTAGAGATGGGCGACTAGCGGGGGGCAAAAACATTCAGTACTTC.